This T cell receptor beta chain was identified during a study of blood T cell repertoires in COVID-19. At the level of the study: Samples of COVID-19 (acute and convalescent) were obtained from the United States, Italy and Spain. PBMCs, B-cell-depleted T cells, or T cells provided the cDNA or gDNA that made up the material.

CDR1 and CDR2 from the germline V gene are SGHRS and YFSETQ. J was trimmed by 0 bases and V by 2 bases; bases with no gene match: 2. The CDR3 has 14 amino acids. Authors' processing steps: For nucleated cells, counts were estimated from reference gene primer amplification. Using immunoSEQ multiplex PCR, the repertoire was profiled, and TCRdb retains in-frame clones only, with some absent. V, J and clone size are taken as reported in that table, and D and trimming were inferred from the DNA itself. The table records tens of thousands of clones, roughly nine tenths of them present only once. The sample was peripheral blood. The chain has TRBV5-1 and TRBJ2-7; 7 bases are a match to TRBD2. The source of this sequence is a man between 60 and 70 years old with acute or convalescent COVID-19. The CDR3 DNA reads TGCGCCAGCAGCTTTACGGGAGGCTCCTACGAGCAGTACTTC. Encoded protein: CASSFTGGSYEQYF.